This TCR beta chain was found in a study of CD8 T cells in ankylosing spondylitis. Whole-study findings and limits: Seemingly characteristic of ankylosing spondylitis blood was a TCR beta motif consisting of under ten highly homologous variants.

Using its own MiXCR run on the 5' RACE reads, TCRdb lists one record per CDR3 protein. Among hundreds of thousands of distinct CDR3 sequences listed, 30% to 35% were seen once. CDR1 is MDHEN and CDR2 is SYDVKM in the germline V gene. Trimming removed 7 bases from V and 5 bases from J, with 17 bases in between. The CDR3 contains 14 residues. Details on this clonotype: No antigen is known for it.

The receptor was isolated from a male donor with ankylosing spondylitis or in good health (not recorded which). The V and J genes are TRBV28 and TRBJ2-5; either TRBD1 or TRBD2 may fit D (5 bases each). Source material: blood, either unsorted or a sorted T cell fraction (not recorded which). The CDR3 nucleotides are TGTGCCAGCAAGCAGGCAGAGGGGTGGGAGACCCAGTACTTC. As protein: CASKQAEGWETQYF.